These 28 T cell receptor beta chains originate from one sample sequenced in a study of blood T cell repertoires in COVID-19. Assay: immunoSEQ multiplex PCR; the TCRdb copy retains only in-frame clones and omits some. This sample has around 220,000 clones, with around 80% found just once. The sample was peripheral blood. The receptors here all came from a middle-aged woman with active or convalescent COVID-19.

The V call is TRBV28, the J call TRBJ2-4, with 11 bases aligning to TRBD2. The germline CDR1 and CDR2 sequences are MDHEN and SYDVKM. V shed 5 bases and J 0 bases; nucleotides not matched to a gene: 6. CDR3 length equals 17 residues. The CDR3 protein is CASSLASGGKAKNIQYF. In nucleotides, the CDR3 is TGTGCCAGCAGTCTGGCTAGCGGGGGGAAAGCCAAAAACATTCAGTACTTC. Together with reference TRBV28 and TRBJ2-4, the CDR3 gives the full variable domain: DVKVTQSSRYLVKRTGEKVFLECVQDMDHENMFWYRQDPGLGLRLIYFSYDVKMKEKGDIPEGYSVSREKKERFSLILESASTNQTSMYLCASSLASGGKAKNIQYFGAGTRLSVL.

CDR3 amino acids: CASSSGLATYEQYV. The DNA for the CDR3 is TGTGCCAGCAGCTCCGGACTAGCTACCTACGAGCAGTACGTC. The chain uses TRBV28 and TRBJ2-7; 8 bases map to TRBD2. The J segment lost 2 bases and the V segment lost 6 bases, leaving 6 bases of the junction unmatched. The CDR3 contains 14 residues. Germline CDR1 is MDHEN and CDR2 is SYDVKM.

V gene TRBV6-6 combines with J gene TRBJ2-5, with TRBD2 matching over 9 bases. Germline V gene sequence: CDR1 MNHNY, CDR2 SVGAGI (reference sequence). The CDR3 spans 16 residues. The trim removed 6 bases at V and 5 bases at J, leaving 13 bases unmatched. The CDR3: CASRVAAGGPRETQYF. The CDR3 nucleotides are TGTGCCAGCAGAGTAGCGGCGGGGGGGCCGAGGGAGACCCAGTACTTC.

The chain employs TRBV4-1 and TRBJ1-5; 8 bases agree with TRBD1. Germline V gene lookup returns CDR1 MGHRA and CDR2 YSYEKL. The CDR3 runs 17 residues. V trimming: 4 bases; J trimming: 5 bases; junction bases outside the gene matches: 13. CDR3 DNA: TGCGCCAGCAGCCCGTTTACCGGGACAGGAGAGGATCAGCCCCAGCATTTT. The encoded protein is CASSPFTGTGEDQPQHF.

The rearrangement links TRBV4-2 to TRBJ2-1, with TRBD1 matching over 10 bases. Germline V gene sequence: CDR1 LGHNA, CDR2 YNFKEQ. The V gene end was trimmed by 2 bases and the J gene end by 6 bases; junction bases not matched to a gene: 16. The CDR3 has 19 residues. This CDR3 reads CASSQRAYSGTGESNEQFF. DNA for the CDR3: TGTGCCAGCAGCCAAAGGGCCTATAGTGGGACAGGGGAGAGCAATGAGCAGTTCTTC.

The chain joins TRBV11-2 to TRBJ1-5, with unresolved D. This CDR3 spans 13 amino acids. From germline, CDR1 is SGHAT and CDR2 FQNNGV. V was shortened by 2 bases and J by 3 bases, with 5 bases between the two germline ends. CDR3 sequence (DNA): TGTGCCAGCAGCTTAACAGTCAATCAGCCCCAGCATTTT. It yields the protein CASSLTVNQPQHF.

The chain's CDR3 is CASSLLAGRSTDTQYF. In DNA, the CDR3 is TGTGCCAGCAGCTTACTAGCGGGGCGATCCACAGATACGCAGTATTTT. The rearrangement links TRBV7-2 to TRBJ2-3, with TRBD2 matching over 9 bases. With V trimmed by 2 bases and J by 2 bases, 5 bases remained unmatched. The V gene's germline CDR1 is SGHTA and CDR2 FQGNSA. The CDR3 extends over 16 amino acids.

The rearrangement uses TRBV7-9 and TRBJ2-3; TRBD2 matches at 10 bases. The J segment lost 3 bases and the V segment lost 5 bases, leaving 5 bases of the junction unmatched. The CDR3 consists of 15 residues. Germline V gene sequence: CDR1 SEHNR, CDR2 FQNEAQ (reference sequence). The CDR3, as DNA: TGTGCCAGCAGCACAGTGACTAGCGGGACAGATACGCAGTATTTT. Amino acid sequence: CASSTVTSGTDTQYF.

About this clone itself: At the DNA level, this CDR3 is encoded by other sequences in the same sample as well. The chain has TRBV3-1 (or the pseudogene TRBV3-2) and TRBJ1-5; tentative D call: TRBD1 (6 bases). The germline gives CDR1 LGHDT, CDR2 YNNKEL (reference sequence). V was shortened by 4 bases and J by 5 bases, with 6 bases between the two germline ends. The CDR3 has 12 amino acids. The CDR3 region has the DNA TGTGCCAGCAGCCCAGGGGATCAGCCCCAGCATTTT. Amino acids: CASSPGDQPQHF.

The chain uses TRBV25-1 and TRBJ2-1; maybe TRBD2 (7 bases). Looked up from germline, CDR1 is MGHDK and CDR2 is SYGVNS. The CDR3 is 16 amino acids. The V end was cut by 0 bases, the J end by 6 bases, with 15 bases between. The CDR3 nucleotides are TGTGCCAGCAGTGAATATCGAGGGGGGGCCCGCAATGAGCAGTTCTTC. This translates into CASSEYRGGARNEQFF.

The rearrangement joins TRBV14 to TRBJ1-2, with 12 bases matching TRBD1. CDR1 and CDR2 from the germline V gene are SGHDN and FVKESK. The length of the CDR3 is 15 residues. The V gene end was trimmed by 2 bases and the J gene end by 8 bases; junction bases not matched to a gene: 6. CDR3 nucleotides: TGTGCCAGCAGCCAATGGGGACAGGGGGCTGACGGCTACACCTTC. This sequence encodes CASSQWGQGADGYTF. Based on the CDR3 plus reference TRBV14 and TRBJ1-2, the full variable domain is EAGVTQFPSHSVIEKGQTVTLRCDPISGHDNLYWYRRVMGKEIKFLLHFVKESKQDESGMPNNRFLAERTGGTYSTLKVQPAELEDSGVYFCASSQWGQGADGYTFGSGTRLTVV.

The genes are TRBV28 and TRBJ2-5; 7 nucleotides match TRBD2. The CDR3 length is 15 residues. Trimming took 5 bases from V and 2 from J; bases not matched to a gene: 8. Looked up from germline, CDR1 is MDHEN and CDR2 is SYDVKM. The CDR3 DNA reads TGTGCCAGCAGTCGCAGCGGGGAAACACAAGAGACCCAGTACTTC. Encoded protein: CASSRSGETQETQYF.

The genes are TRBV10-3 and TRBJ1-1; D remains ambiguous. Trimming removed 5 bases at V and 1 base at J, with 5 bases between. Germline V gene sequence: CDR1 ENHRY, CDR2 SYGVKD. The CDR3 loop spans 12 amino acids. The CDR3: CAISSGNTEAFF. The CDR3 DNA sequence: TGTGCCATCAGTTCAGGGAACACTGAAGCTTTCTTT.

The sample holds a few counts of this clone. The chain joins TRBV19 to TRBJ2-7, with D hard to call. Trimming took 7 bases from V and 3 from J, leaving 10 bases between them. The germline CDR1 and CDR2 sequences are LNHDA and SQIVND (reference sequence). The CDR3 consists of 12 residues. CDR3 sequence reads: CASTSHSYEQYF. For the CDR3, the DNA is TGTGCCAGTACCTCGCACAGCTACGAGCAGTACTTC.

The CDR3 DNA reads as TGTGCCAGCAGTGCAGGGAAGGCCCCAACTAATGAAAAACTGTTTTTT. This encodes CASSAGKAPTNEKLFF. The rearrangement joins TRBV2 to TRBJ1-4, with D possibly being TRBD1 (5 bases). Germline V gene data show CDR1 as SNHLY and CDR2 as FYNNEI. V was trimmed by 4 bases and J by 0 bases, leaving 12 bases between them. The CDR3 has 16 amino acids.

Only one count was recorded for this clone. The chain combines TRBV3-1 (or the pseudogene TRBV3-2) with TRBJ2-7; no firm D call. CDR1 LGHDT and CDR2 YNNKEL come from the germline V gene (reference sequence). Deletions cut 0 bases from V and 0 bases from J, with 12 bases between. This CDR3 comprises 16 residues. In DNA, the CDR3 is TGTGCCAGCAGCCAAGATTCACTCGAGTTCTCCTACGAGCAGTACTTC. It is translated as CASSQDSLEFSYEQYF.

The chain combines TRBV6-1 with TRBJ1-2; no reliable D call. The V gene lost 2 bases and the J gene lost 4 bases, with 11 bases spanning the gap. From germline, CDR1 is MNHNS and CDR2 SASEGT. The CDR3 is 14 residues long. The CDR3 sequence is CASSENGPGYGYTF. The CDR3 DNA sequence: TGTGCCAGCAGTGAAAATGGCCCGGGCTATGGCTACACCTTC.

The genes are TRBV18 and TRBJ1-6; 11 bases align to TRBD1. The CDR3 consists of 16 residues. CDR1 KGHSH and CDR2 LQKENI come from the germline V gene. The V segment lost 2 bases and the J segment 7 bases; nucleotides outside the gene matches: 4. This chain's CDR3 is CASSPSGTGGNSPLHF. CDR3 DNA sequence: TGTGCCAGCTCACCATCCGGGACAGGGGGAAATTCACCCCTCCACTTT. Drawing the rest from reference TRBV18 and TRBJ1-6, the complete variable domain is NAGVMQNPRHLVRRRGQEARLRCSPMKGHSHVYWYRQLPEEGLKFMVYLQKENIIDESGMPKERFSAEFPKEGPSILRIQQVVRGDSAAYFCASSPSGTGGNSPLHFGNGTRLTVT.

This chain links TRBV28 with TRBJ1-5; a possible D gene is TRBD1 (5 bases). The CDR3 totals 18 residues. V shed 0 bases and J shed 1 base, with 16 bases lying between them. Germline V gives CDR1 MDHEN, CDR2 SYDVKM. CDR3 DNA: TGTGCCAGCAGTTTATGGGGGGGACGGCTCGGGAGCAATCAGCCCCAGCATTTT. Translated, it gives CASSLWGGRLGSNQPQHF.

This sequence joins TRBV5-1 and TRBJ2-3, with a possible D match to TRBD1 (5 bases). CDR1 and CDR2 from the germline V gene are SGHRS and YFSETQ. This CDR3 contains 15 residues. V lost 0 bases to trimming and J lost 0 bases, with 8 bases between them. The CDR3 DNA reads as TGCGCCAGCAGCTTGGTGACAGCTAGCACAGATACGCAGTATTTT. Amino acid sequence: CASSLVTASTDTQYF.

The chain has TRBV5-5 and TRBJ2-7; maybe TRBD1 (6 bases). The CDR3 sequence is 14 residues long. V gave up 2 bases and J gave up 2 bases, with 11 bases separating them. Germline CDR1 is SGHKS and CDR2 is YYEKEE (reference sequence). CDR3 nucleotide sequence: TGTGCCAGCAGCTTACAGGGCCCTCCCTACGAGCAGTACTTC. As protein: CASSLQGPPYEQYF. The full variable domain, its missing parts supplied by reference TRBV5-5 and TRBJ2-7, is DAGVTQSPTHLIKTRGQQVTLRCSPISGHKSVSWYQQVLGQGPQFIFQYYEKEERGRGNFPDRFSARQFPNYSSELNVNALLLGDSALYLCASSLQGPPYEQYFGPGTRLTVT.

The chain recombines TRBV19 with TRBJ1-2; D uncertain. The germline V and J ends were trimmed by 3 bases and 4 bases, with 18 bases remaining between them. This CDR3 is 16 amino acids long. Germline lookup yields CDR1 LNHDA and CDR2 SQIVND (reference sequence). The CDR3 DNA is TGTGCCAGTAGTATGAGACATGACATAACCTTCTATGGCTACACCTTC. This encodes CASSMRHDITFYGYTF.

This chain connects TRBV6-5 to TRBJ1-2, with 8 positions matching TRBD1. V was clipped by 5 bases and J by 3 bases; unmatched bases: 5. Per the germline V gene, CDR1 is MNHEY and CDR2 is SVGAGI. This CDR3 is 14 amino acids long. CDR3 sequence (DNA): TGTGCCAGCAGTATCCAGGGGGCTGACTATGGCTACACCTTC. Its translation is CASSIQGADYGYTF.

The CDR3 loop is CASYRDSYEQYV. The CDR3 DNA follows: TGTGCCAGCTACAGGGACTCCTACGAGCAGTACGTC. The V and J genes are TRBV6-4 and TRBJ2-7; D possibly corresponds to TRBD1 (6 bases). The CDR3 consists of 12 residues. Trimming took 8 bases from V and 0 from J, leaving 8 bases between them. CDR1 and CDR2 from the germline V gene are MRHNA and SNTAGT.

This chain uses TRBV25-1 with TRBJ1-2; 12 positions match TRBD1. Trimming at V came to 3 bases and at J to 4 bases, leaving 9 bases not matched to a gene. Per the germline V gene, CDR1 is MGHDK and CDR2 is SYGVNS. The CDR3 is 17 residues long. CDR3 sequence (DNA): TGTGCCAGCAGTGAGGGACAGGGGGCGAGTAACCCCTATGGCTACACCTTC. Translated: CASSEGQGASNPYGYTF.

V is TRBV4-2 and J is TRBJ1-2; no firm D call. Germline V lookup: CDR1 LGHNA, CDR2 YNFKEQ. Trimming took off 4 bases at V and 8 bases at J, with 14 bases between the two ends. There are 13 residues in the CDR3. The CDR3 protein is CASSPTRLHGYTF. CDR3 nucleotides: TGTGCCAGCAGCCCTACCCGACTGCACGGCTACACCTTC.

The chain combines TRBV19 with TRBJ2-2, with a weak D call TRBD2 (6 bases). Germline loops: CDR1 LNHDA, CDR2 SQIVND (reference sequence). Trimming shortened V by 3 bases and J by 2 bases, and 7 bases separated the two germline ends. The CDR3 sequence is 14 residues long. The CDR3 DNA is TGTGCCAGTAGTATCGGGACTAACACCGGGGAGCTGTTTTTT. This translates into CASSIGTNTGELFF.

This chain uses TRBV21-1 with TRBJ1-2. TRBV21-1 is an annotated pseudogene. This CDR3 contains 14 residues. CDR3 sequence (DNA): TGTGCCAGCGAATTAGTCGGGGGGGTCTATGGCTACACCTTC. This codes for CASELVGGVYGYTF.